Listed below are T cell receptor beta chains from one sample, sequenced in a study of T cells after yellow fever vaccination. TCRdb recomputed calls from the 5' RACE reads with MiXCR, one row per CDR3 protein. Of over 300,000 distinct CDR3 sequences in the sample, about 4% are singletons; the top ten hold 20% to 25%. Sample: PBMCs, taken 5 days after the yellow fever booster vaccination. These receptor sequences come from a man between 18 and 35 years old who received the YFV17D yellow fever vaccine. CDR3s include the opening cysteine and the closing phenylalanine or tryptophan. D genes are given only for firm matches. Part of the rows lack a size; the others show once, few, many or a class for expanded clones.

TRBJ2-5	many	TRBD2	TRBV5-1	CASSPVAGTPLGETQYF	TGCGCCAGCAGCCCAGTAGCGGGGACCCCCCTGGGAGAGACCCAGTACTTC
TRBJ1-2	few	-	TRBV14	CASSQAREGYGYTF	TGTGCCAGCAGCCAAGCCCGGGAGGGCTATGGCTACACCTTC
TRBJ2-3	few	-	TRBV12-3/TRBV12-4	CASSLNYRTQYF	TGTGCCAGCAGTTTAAACTACCGGACGCAGTATTTT
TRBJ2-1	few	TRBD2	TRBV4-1	CASSLRMPGLAGLNEQFF	TGCGCCAGCAGCCTTCGCATGCCCGGGCTAGCGGGGCTCAATGAGCAGTTCTTC
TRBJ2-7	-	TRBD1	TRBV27	CASSIRDRMTYEQYF	TGTGCCAGCAGTATCCGGGACAGGATGACCTACGAGCAGTACTTC
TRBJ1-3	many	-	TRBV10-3	CAIGQHISGNTIYF	TGTGCCATCGGACAGCATATCTCTGGAAACACCATATATTTT
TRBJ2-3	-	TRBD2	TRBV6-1	CATRIGGGTDTQYF	TGTGCCACCCGTATCGGGGGGGGCACAGATACGCAGTATTTT
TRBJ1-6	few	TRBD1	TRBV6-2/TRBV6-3	CASSRGTGNSPLHF	TGTGCCAGCAGTAGGGGGACAGGGAATTCACCCCTCCACTTT
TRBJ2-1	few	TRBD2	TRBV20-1	CSASTGGVYNEQFF	TGCAGTGCTAGTACGGGGGGAGTCTACAATGAGCAGTTCTTC
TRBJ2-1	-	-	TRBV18	CASSPAGEYNEQFF	TGTGCCAGCTCACCGGCAGGGGAGTACAATGAGCAGTTCTTC
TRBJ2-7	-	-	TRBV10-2	CASRGDAAYEQYF	TGCGCCAGCAGGGGGGACGCAGCCTACGAGCAGTACTTC
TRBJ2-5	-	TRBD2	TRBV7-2	CASSFGSGGQETQYF	TGTGCCAGCAGCTTTGGTAGCGGGGGCCAAGAGACCCAGTACTTC
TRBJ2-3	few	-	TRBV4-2	CASSQDFQGTQYF	TGTGCCAGCAGCCAAGATTTCCAGGGTACGCAGTATTTT
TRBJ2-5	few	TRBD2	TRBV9	CASSGGGRTYQETQYF	TGTGCCAGCAGCGGGGGGGGACGGACCTACCAAGAGACCCAGTACTTC
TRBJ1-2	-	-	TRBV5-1	CASSGDPGTVMIYGYTF	TGCGCCAGCAGCGGGGACCCAGGCACGGTAATGATCTATGGCTACACCTTC
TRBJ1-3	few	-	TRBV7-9	CASSRRNSGNTIYF	TGTGCCAGCAGCCGGCGAAACTCTGGAAACACCATATATTTT